This TCR beta chain is from a study of beta chain features in type 1 diabetes. Study in general: On cell yields, gender and age, patients and healthy donors were similar.

Expressed TCRB transcripts were sequenced after all isolated RNA was converted to cDNA. Profiled with immunoSEQ multiplex PCR; TCRdb holds only in-frame clones, not every one. The profile covers roughly 150,000 clones, with approximately 12% appearing a single time and roughly 2% taken by the ten largest. This clone was seen a handful of times. Its cognate antigen is unknown. Germline CDR1 KGHSH, CDR2 LQKENI. With 4 bases removed from V and 7 bases from J, the gap between germline ends came to 7 bases. The CDR3 runs to 11 residues. Findings of the study overall: Short templates might get an advantage during PCR, and this would be equal in patients and controls. In all four CD4+ subsets, TCRB CDR3 length was significantly, moderately reduced in type 1 diabetes. Among type 1 diabetes patients, VDJ junctions had fewer insertions and more deletions.

The gene calls are TRBV18 and TRBJ1-1; D gene uncertain. The receptor comes from a man between 18 and 35 years old in good health. The source material was central memory CD4+ T cells from blood. The CDR3 bases are TGTGCCAGCTCACGGCGGGATGAAGCTTTCTTT. It is translated as CASSRRDEAFF.